These T cell receptor beta chains were read from a single sample in a study of T-cell reconstitution after alpha-beta-depleted transplantation in children. TCRdb re-derived calls from the PCR reads in MiXCR, one entry per CDR3 protein. This sample carries over 550,000 distinct CDR3 sequences, roughly a tenth of them seen once, and the ten largest clones take 4%. Sequences were derived from PBMCs from the stem cell graft donor, sampled from the stem cell graft. The source of these receptors is a human donor who donated a stem cell graft to a child with acute myeloid leukemia. The CDR3 runs from the conserved cysteine through the conserved F or W. The D gene is left open where the match is weak. The size field is filled for only some rows; it gives once, few, many or a size class.

d_call j_call v_call clone_size cdr3_aa cdr3_nt
. TRBJ2-5 TRBV11-2 few CASTSGGPTQYF TGTGCCAGCACCTCCGGCGGTCCGACCCAGTACTTC
TRBD2 TRBJ2-5 TRBV9 many CASSASGDQETQYF TGTGCCAGCAGCGCCAGCGGGGACCAAGAGACCCAGTACTTC
TRBD1 TRBJ1-2 TRBV29-1 . CSVAGLGQGAIYTF TGCAGCGTTGCGGGTTTGGGCCAGGGGGCCATCTACACCTTC
TRBD2 TRBJ2-1 TRBV7-9 . CASSSFVAGDNEQFF TGTGCCAGCAGCTCCTTCGTAGCGGGGGACAATGAGCAGTTCTTC
. TRBJ2-5 TRBV9 few CASSAGAGKTQYF TGTGCCAGCAGCGCCGGGGCAGGGAAGACCCAGTACTTC
TRBD2 TRBJ2-3 TRBV28 . CASSPPSGRAADTQYF TGTGCCAGCAGTCCGCCTAGCGGGAGGGCCGCAGATACGCAGTATTTT
. TRBJ2-1 TRBV25-1 . CASSESVKMGDEQFF TGTGCCAGCAGTGAATCCGTGAAGATGGGCGATGAGCAGTTCTTC
. TRBJ1-5 TRBV2 . CASSLGDGNQPQHF TGTGCCAGCAGTCTCGGCGACGGCAATCAGCCCCAGCATTTT
. TRBJ2-3 TRBV20-1 few CSAPLGGLADTQYF TGCAGTGCCCCCCTAGGCGGGTTGGCAGATACGCAGTATTTT
TRBD2 TRBJ2-1 TRBV9 . CASSVGGLAGGIDEQFF TGTGCCAGCAGCGTAGGGGGACTAGCGGGAGGAATAGATGAGCAGTTCTTC
. TRBJ2-1 TRBV20-1 few CSAKGSVLSYNEQFF TGCAGTGCCAAGGGGTCCGTTCTCTCCTACAATGAGCAGTTCTTC
. TRBJ2-5 TRBV29-1 . CSVDPGKTQYF TGCAGCGTTGATCCCGGGAAGACCCAGTACTTC
TRBD1 TRBJ1-2 TRBV12-3/TRBV12-4 many CASTAGRGNNGYTF TGTGCCAGCACCGCCGGCAGGGGGAACAATGGCTACACCTTC
TRBD2 TRBJ2-1 TRBV29-1 many CTTGTSDGYEQFF TGCACCACGGGGACTAGCGATGGCTATGAGCAGTTCTTC
. TRBJ2-3 TRBV18 few CASSPSASTTDTQYF TGTGCCAGCTCACCGTCAGCTTCCACGACAGATACGCAGTATTTT
TRBD2 TRBJ2-1 TRBV20-1 few CSARGPGLAGLNEQFF TGCAGTGCTAGAGGCCCGGGACTAGCTGGATTGAATGAGCAGTTCTTC
. TRBJ2-5 TRBV21-1 . CASSKPGLAEETQYF TGTGCCAGCAGCAAACCGGGACTAGCGGAAGAGACCCAGTACTTC
. TRBJ2-7 TRBV12-3/TRBV12-4 many CASSRQTYEQYF TGTGCCAGCAGTCGACAGACCTACGAGCAGTACTTC
TRBD1 TRBJ2-3 TRBV9 many CASSGQGAKDTQYF TGTGCCAGCAGCGGACAGGGTGCCAAAGATACGCAGTATTTT
. TRBJ2-1 TRBV7-2 many CASSLGRGGEQFF TGTGCCAGCAGCTTGGGAAGGGGAGGTGAGCAGTTCTTC
. TRBJ2-7 TRBV28 many CAAGAGQYEQYF TGTGCCGCGGGGGCAGGACAGTACGAGCAGTACTTC
TRBD2 TRBJ2-5 TRBV14 many CASSHRDYRLGEETQYF TGTGCCAGCAGCCACCGGGACTACCGGTTGGGAGAAGAGACCCAGTACTTC
TRBD1 TRBJ2-7 TRBV11-2 few CASSFAGTVKDEQYF TGTGCCAGCAGCTTCGCCGGGACAGTGAAGGATGAGCAGTACTTC
. TRBJ2-7 TRBV6-5 few CASSYTVSSYEQYF TGTGCCAGCAGTTACACCGTCAGCTCCTACGAGCAGTACTTC
. TRBJ2-7 TRBV20-1 few CSARGGDFSYEQYF TGCAGTGCTCGGGGCGGCGACTTTTCCTACGAGCAGTACTTC
TRBD1 TRBJ2-7 TRBV2 few CASSEKGQGPYEQYF TGTGCCAGCAGTGAAAAGGGACAGGGCCCCTACGAGCAGTACTTC
. TRBJ2-5 TRBV5-1 . CASSLDTLYQETQYF TGCGCCAGCAGCTTGGACACCCTTTACCAAGAGACCCAGTACTTC
. TRBJ2-1 TRBV28 few CASFLSSYNEQFF TGTGCCAGCTTTTTGAGCTCCTACAATGAGCAGTTCTTC
. TRBJ2-1 TRBV5-6 once CASGRAGEDAYNEQFF TGTGCCAGCGGCCGAGCAGGGGAAGACGCCTACAATGAGCAGTTCTTC
. TRBJ1-1 TRBV25-1 few CASSYSSMNTEAFF TGTGCCAGCAGTTACAGTAGCATGAACACTGAAGCTTTCTTT
TRBD2 TRBJ2-1 TRBV29-1 . CSVLGLAGRSEQFF TGCAGCGTCCTGGGACTAGCGGGTCGCAGTGAGCAGTTCTTC
. TRBJ1-3 TRBV29-1 . CSAQGPGTANSGNTIYF TGCAGCGCCCAAGGACCCGGGACTGCCAATTCTGGAAACACCATATATTTT
. TRBJ2-5 TRBV3-1 . CASSQANYPETQYF TGTGCCAGCAGCCAAGCGAACTACCCCGAGACCCAGTACTTC
. TRBJ2-1 TRBV7-8 many CATGASLGNEQFF TGTGCCACTGGGGCGTCTCTGGGAAATGAGCAGTTCTTC
. TRBJ2-1 TRBV9 few CASSVGTRNDNEQFF TGTGCCAGCAGCGTTGGGACAAGGAATGACAATGAGCAGTTCTTC
TRBD2 TRBJ2-7 TRBV10-3 many CAISESSGASGNMVGEQYF TGTGCCATCAGTGAGTCGAGCGGTGCTAGCGGAAATATGGTTGGGGAGCAGTACTTC
. TRBJ2-2 TRBV21-1 . CASSLCRTAPTGELFF TGTGCCAGCAGTCTATGTAGGACAGCCCCCACCGGGGAGCTGTTTTTT
TRBD2 TRBJ2-7 TRBV20-1 few CSARDSSYRLAEIYEQYF TGCAGTGCTAGAGATAGCAGTTATCGACTAGCGGAAATCTACGAGCAGTACTTC
TRBD1 TRBJ2-3 TRBV29-1 many CSVDGQGADTQYF TGCAGCGTTGACGGACAGGGGGCAGATACGCAGTATTTT
TRBD2 TRBJ2-5 TRBV7-2 . CASSLRLAGVKETQYF TGTGCCAGCAGCCTTCGACTAGCGGGAGTAAAAGAGACCCAGTACTTC
. TRBJ2-1 TRBV30 few CAWRFSNEQFF TGTGCCTGGAGGTTCTCCAATGAGCAGTTCTTC